This TCR beta chain appears in the sequencing data of a study of OX40 agonist ivuxolimab in advanced cancers. Sequencing used immunoSEQ multiplex PCR; TCRdb keeps in-frame clones, though not all of them. The sample includes about 55,000 clones, over 75% seen only once; the top ten take roughly 1.5%. Comments on this clone: The antigen is not known.

Study-wide results and limits: On average, CD8+ T cells had more expanded clones than CD4+. Some patients who did not respond also had low normalized T-cell clonal expansion.

This CDR3 is built from 13 residues. Trimming removed 5 bases from V and 1 base from J, with 9 bases in between. CDR1 and CDR2 from the germline V gene are SGHNT and YYREEE (reference sequence). The starting material was CD4+ or CD8+ T cells sorted from blood, obtained in a trial of the OX40 agonist ivuxolimab. The receptor comes from an adult with an advanced solid tumor such as melanoma, head and neck, liver or kidney cancer. This chain uses TRBV5-4 with TRBJ2-5; D perhaps matches TRBD1 (5 bases). The CDR3 nucleotides read TGTGCCAGCAGTCCGGACATCCAAGAGACCCAGTACTTC. This codes for CASSPDIQETQYF.